Following are 19 T cell receptor beta chains from one sample sequenced in a study of blood T cell repertoires in COVID-19. Using immunoSEQ multiplex PCR, the repertoire was profiled, and TCRdb retains in-frame clones only, with some absent. The profile covers around 320,000 clones, with around 92% appearing a single time and over 8.5% taken by the ten largest. Sequencing used peripheral blood. These receptors were obtained from a woman under 40 with COVID-19, enrolled during active disease.

This clone was recorded once. This rearrangement joins TRBV9 to TRBJ1-3; 8 positions match TRBD1. CDR1 is SGDLS and CDR2 is YYNGEE in the germline V gene. V trimming: 0 bases; J trimming: 7 bases; junction bases outside the gene matches: 9. This CDR3 region has 16 residues. The CDR3 sequence is CASSVGGQDLRNTIYF. The CDR3 DNA sequence: TGTGCCAGCAGCGTAGGGGGACAGGACCTCCGGAACACCATATATTTT.

This clone was counted at least ten times. The chain has TRBV19 and TRBJ2-7; D is uncertain. V lost 9 bases and J lost 3, with 18 bases in between. Per the germline V gene, CDR1 is LNHDA and CDR2 is SQIVND (reference sequence). CDR3 length equals 14 residues. This CDR3 reads CARYRSNPYYEQYF. The CDR3 DNA reads as TGTGCCAGATATCGGTCGAACCCCTACTACGAGCAGTACTTC. Using reference TRBV19 and TRBJ2-7 for the parts outside the CDR3, the full variable domain is DGGITQSPKYLFRKEGQNVTLSCEQNLNHDAMYWYRQDPGQGLRLIYYSQIVNDFQKGDIAEGYSVSREKKESFPLTVTSAQKNPTAFYLCARYRSNPYYEQYFGPGTRLTVT.

V usage is TRBV7-9 and J usage is TRBJ1-2; tentatively, D is TRBD1 (5 bases). Trimming took 3 bases from V and 3 from J, leaving 8 bases between them. The CDR3 extends over 13 amino acids. Germline V lookup: CDR1 SEHNR, CDR2 FQNEAQ (reference sequence). The CDR3 DNA reads as TGTGCCAGCAGCTTCGACAGTTACTATGGCTACACCTTC. This sequence encodes CASSFDSYYGYTF.

The chain links TRBV3-1 (or the pseudogene TRBV3-2) to TRBJ2-3; tentative D call: TRBD2 (5 bases). The CDR3 is made up of 13 amino acids. Looked up from germline, CDR1 is LGHDT and CDR2 is YNNKEL (reference sequence). Trimming cost V 0 bases and J 5 bases, with 6 bases left between them. The CDR3 DNA follows: TGTGCCAGCAGCCAAGATCGGGAAGATACGCAGTATTTT. Translating it yields CASSQDREDTQYF.

This chain uses TRBV10-3 with TRBJ1-1; 10 bases are shared with TRBD1. This CDR3 is 13 amino acids long. CDR1 and CDR2 from the germline V gene are ENHRY and SYGVKD. Trimming took 7 bases from V and 4 from J; bases not matched to a gene: 3. This CDR3 reads CAITRTGGTEAFF. The DNA for the CDR3 is TGTGCCATCACCCGGACAGGGGGCACTGAAGCTTTCTTT.

This chain uses TRBV5-1 with TRBJ2-2, with a weak D call TRBD1 (6 bases). Deletions cut 2 bases from V and 7 bases from J, with 12 bases between. Germline CDR1 reads SGHRS; CDR2 reads YFSETQ. This CDR3 has 14 residues. CDR3 in DNA: TGCGCCAGCAGCTTCCCAACAGGGAGCGGGGAGCTGTTTTTT. As protein: CASSFPTGSGELFF.

The V gene is TRBV29-1, the J gene TRBJ2-3; 10 bases are a match to TRBD1. The V gene's germline CDR1 is SQVTM and CDR2 ANQGSEA. The CDR3 contains 17 residues. The trim removed 0 bases at V and 2 bases at J, leaving 8 bases unmatched. For the CDR3, the DNA is TGCAGCGTTGAAGATCCAAGGGACAGGGGAAACACAGATACGCAGTATTTT. This sequence encodes CSVEDPRDRGNTDTQYF.

The rearrangement links TRBV12-3 or TRBV12-4 to TRBJ1-1, with D tentatively TRBD1 (5 bases). The V end lost 5 bases, the J end lost 1 base, and 8 bases lay between the germline ends. The CDR3 extends over 13 amino acids. In DNA form, the CDR3 reads TGTGCCAGCAGTCAACAGGCGAACACTGAAGCTTTCTTT. This gives the protein CASSQQANTEAFF.

The chain employs TRBV4-2 and TRBJ2-7, with a weak D call TRBD2 (6 bases). Germline V gene data show CDR1 as LGHNA and CDR2 as YNFKEQ. Trimming pared 0 bases from V and 2 bases from J, leaving 17 bases between. The CDR3 is 17 residues long. The CDR3 reads CASSQEWTGGEPYEQYF. The CDR3 nucleotides are TGTGCCAGCAGCCAAGAGTGGACGGGCGGGGAGCCCTACGAGCAGTACTTC.

This chain's CDR3 is CASSSTGGNKETQYF. The CDR3 region has the DNA TGTGCCAGCAGCTCAACAGGGGGTAACAAAGAGACCCAGTACTTC. The chain combines TRBV5-4 with TRBJ2-5; 8 nucleotides agree with TRBD1. CDR3 length equals 15 residues. Trimming removed 3 bases from V and 3 bases from J; junction bases left unmatched: 7. Per germline, CDR1 SGHNT and CDR2 YYREEE (reference sequence).

This chain uses TRBV19 with TRBJ2-2; D is unresolved. Germline V lookup: CDR1 LNHDA, CDR2 SQIVND (reference sequence). V lost 3 bases to trimming and J lost 6 bases, with 5 bases between them. The CDR3 has 12 amino acids. CDR3 loop: CASSISPGELFF. DNA for the CDR3: TGTGCCAGTAGTATTAGCCCCGGGGAGCTGTTTTTT.

This chain links TRBV6-5 with TRBJ2-5; 11 bases map to TRBD2. V trimming: 10 bases; J trimming: 5 bases; junction bases outside the gene matches: 0. CDR3 length: 11 amino acids. The germline V gene encodes CDR1 MNHEY and CDR2 SVGAGI. The CDR3 loop reads CATSGGETQYF. CDR3 nucleotide sequence: TGTGCCACTAGCGGGGGGGAGACCCAGTACTTC.

In its sample, this clone was seen once. V and J are TRBV28 and TRBJ1-4, with D unclear. V was pared by 1 base and J by 4 bases, with 10 bases between. The CDR3 covers 15 residues. Germline V gives CDR1 MDHEN, CDR2 SYDVKM. CDR3 loop: CASSLFTAYNEKLFF. DNA for the CDR3: TGTGCCAGCAGTTTATTTACAGCCTATAATGAAAAACTGTTTTTT. Full variable domain (missing parts from reference TRBV28 and TRBJ1-4): DVKVTQSSRYLVKRTGEKVFLECVQDMDHENMFWYRQDPGLGLRLIYFSYDVKMKEKGDIPEGYSVSREKKERFSLILESASTNQTSMYLCASSLFTAYNEKLFFGSGTQLSVL.

The V gene is TRBV5-1, the J gene TRBJ1-2; TRBD1 aligns across 9 bases. In germline, CDR1 is SGHRS, CDR2 YFSETQ. The ends lost 3 bases at V and 4 bases at J; junction bases unmatched: 10. The CDR3 is made up of 16 amino acids. The CDR3 protein is CASSSVKGDRAYGYTF. CDR3 nucleotide sequence: TGCGCCAGCAGCTCCGTTAAGGGGGACAGGGCCTATGGCTACACCTTC. The full variable domain, in which reference TRBV5-1 and TRBJ1-2 provide the parts outside the CDR3, is KAGVTQTPRYLIKTRGQQVTLSCSPISGHRSVSWYQQTPGQGLQFLFEYFSETQRNKGNFPGRFSGRQFSNSRSEMNVSTLELGDSALYLCASSSVKGDRAYGYTFGSGTRLTVV.

V usage is TRBV6-6 and J usage is TRBJ2-5; 10 bases map to TRBD1. The CDR3 spans 15 residues. V was pared by 5 bases and J by 4 bases, with 7 bases of the junction left unmatched. CDR1 and CDR2 from the germline V gene are MNHNY and SVGAGI (reference sequence). The CDR3, as DNA: TGTGCCAGCAGTGACCGGGACAGGGGAAGAGAGACCCAGTACTTC. Translating it yields CASSDRDRGRETQYF.

The chain recombines TRBV4-1 with TRBJ1-3; 9 bases are shared with TRBD1. The V gene end was trimmed by 4 bases and the J gene end by 4 bases; junction bases not matched to a gene: 8. This CDR3 contains 16 residues. Germline V gives CDR1 MGHRA, CDR2 YSYEKL. CDR3 amino acids: CASSPGQGSGGNTIYF. The CDR3, as DNA: TGCGCCAGCAGCCCGGGACAGGGATCAGGAGGAAACACCATATATTTT.

V usage is TRBV3-1 (or the pseudogene TRBV3-2) and J usage is TRBJ2-3; 7 positions match TRBD2. Trimming took 4 bases from V and 1 from J; bases not matched to a gene: 5. Germline loops: CDR1 LGHDT, CDR2 YNNKEL (reference sequence). The CDR3 is 15 amino acids. The CDR3 loop is CASSRRAGGTDTQYF. The CDR3 nucleotides are TGTGCCAGCAGCCGACGGGCGGGGGGCACAGATACGCAGTATTTT.

Written as DNA, the CDR3 is TGCGCCAGCAGTACACTAGCGGGGTCTGGGGAGACCCAGTACTTC. This codes for CASSTLAGSGETQYF. This rearrangement joins TRBV5-1 to TRBJ2-5; 10 bases match TRBD2. V dropped 5 bases and J dropped 5; count of bases not matched to a gene: 9. This CDR3 contains 15 residues. Per the germline V gene, CDR1 is SGHRS and CDR2 is YFSETQ.

The gene calls are TRBV18 and TRBJ2-7; 10 bases map to TRBD1. Germline V gives CDR1 KGHSH, CDR2 LQKENI. Losses at the gene ends were 3 bases for V and 5 bases for J; bases not matched to a gene: 7. This CDR3 spans 15 amino acids. CDR3 sequence: CASSPGTGAFNEQYF. DNA of the CDR3: TGTGCCAGCTCACCTGGGACAGGGGCTTTTAACGAGCAGTACTTC.